This is a list of T cell receptor beta chains from one sample in a study of T cell repertoires in cytomegalovirus infection. Using its own MiXCR run on the reads, TCRdb lists one record per CDR3 protein. The sample contains 400,000 or so distinct CDR3 sequences, roughly 18% of which appear only once. Sequenced input: PBMCs. The receptors originated from a human donor in good health (CMV status not recorded). Some clones in this sample may be carry-over from other donors' samples. Both conserved end residues are part of each CDR3. The D gene is left open where the match is weak. Expanded clones get a size class; other rows say once, few or many, or leave the size out.

>few|TRBJ2-3|TRBV7-2|.
CASSSTSGSSTDTQYF
TGTGCCAGCAGCTCTACCTCCGGGAGTAGCACAGATACGCAGTATTTT
>many|TRBJ2-5|TRBV28|.
CASSLLLQETQYF
TGTGCCAGCAGTTTGTTGCTACAAGAGACCCAGTACTTC
>.|TRBJ1-5|TRBV29-1|.
CSVPLRGYQPQHF
TGCAGCGTTCCCCTGCGGGGATATCAGCCCCAGCATTTT
>few|TRBJ2-3|TRBV2|TRBD2
CASSQLADTQYF
TGTGCCAGCAGTCAACTAGCGGATACGCAGTATTTT
>.|TRBJ2-1|TRBV4-2|.
CASSQGRGRGYYNEQFF
TGTGCCAGCAGCCAAGGTCGAGGTAGGGGGTATTACAATGAGCAGTTCTTC
>few|TRBJ1-2|TRBV6-2/TRBV6-3|.
CASRGTQGSNYGYTF
TGTGCCAGCAGAGGGACTCAGGGAAGTAACTATGGCTACACCTTC
>.|TRBJ2-5|TRBV12-3/TRBV12-4|.
CASSYPQGTQYF
TGTGCCAGCAGTTACCCCCAGGGGACCCAGTACTTC
>.|TRBJ1-5|TRBV2|.
CASSDNRRAPQHF
TGTGCCAGCAGTGATAATCGGCGGGCCCCCCAGCATTTT
>many|TRBJ2-3|TRBV7-2|TRBD1
CASSPDRVTDTQYF
TGTGCCAGCAGCCCGGACAGGGTCACAGATACGCAGTATTTT
>few|TRBJ2-7|TRBV3-1|.
CASSQGAGGEQYF
TGTGCCAGCAGCCAAGGGGCGGGCGGCGAGCAGTACTTC
>.|TRBJ2-1|TRBV29-1|TRBD2
CSVWGGSYNEQFF
TGCAGCGTTTGGGGGGGGTCTTACAATGAGCAGTTCTTC
>many|TRBJ2-3|TRBV7-9|TRBD2
CASSAGTSLSGTQYF
TGTGCCAGCAGCGCCGGGACTAGCCTGAGCGGTACGCAGTATTTT
>many|TRBJ1-1|TRBV28|.
CASSRLAAAFF
TGTGCCAGCAGTCGATTGGCGGCAGCTTTCTTT
>once|TRBJ2-2|TRBV12-3/TRBV12-4|TRBD2
CASSFSGPWTSRWNTGELFF
TGTGCCAGCAGTTTCTCAGGTCCGTGGACTAGCCGTTGGAATACCGGGGAGCTGTTTTTT
>many|TRBJ2-4|TRBV7-2|.
CASSPLGPIVLAKNIQYF
TGTGCCAGCAGCCCTCTGGGTCCTATTGTTCTAGCCAAAAACATTCAGTACTTC
>.|TRBJ2-3|TRBV7-2|TRBD2
CASTLGAGGQYTQYF
TGTGCCAGCACCCTAGGAGCGGGAGGGCAATATACGCAGTATTTT
>few|TRBJ2-1|TRBV20-1|TRBD2
CSARGPGGAYNEQFF
TGCAGTGCTAGAGGGCCGGGGGGGGCCTACAATGAGCAGTTCTTC
>few|TRBJ2-5|TRBV7-8|TRBD2
CASSRTPGGSWETQYF
TGTGCCAGCAGCCGGACCCCTGGCGGGAGTTGGGAGACCCAGTACTTC
>.|TRBJ2-4|TRBV4-3|TRBD2
CASSQEFLSASGRNIQYF
TGCGCCAGCAGCCAAGAGTTTCTATCCGCTAGCGGGAGAAACATTCAGTACTTC
>many|TRBJ2-3|TRBV20-1|TRBD2
CSAPPPGLAVTDTQYF
TGCAGTGCTCCTCCTCCGGGACTAGCGGTTACAGATACGCAGTATTTT
>many|TRBJ1-5|TRBV7-8|.
CASSSDRYRASNQPQHF
TGTGCCAGCAGCTCCGATAGGTACAGGGCTAGCAATCAGCCCCAGCATTTT
>.|TRBJ2-7|TRBV27|.
CASSLGHGRLSYEQYF
TGTGCCAGCAGTCTGGGACACGGGCGCCTCTCCTACGAGCAGTACTTC
>many|TRBJ2-1|TRBV29-1|.
CSVRPDVRGDNEQFF
TGCAGCGTCCGTCCCGACGTGAGGGGGGATAATGAGCAGTTCTTC
>.|TRBJ2-5|TRBV7-9|.
CASSEVADQETQYF
TGTGCCAGCAGCGAGGTGGCGGACCAAGAGACCCAGTACTTC
>.|TRBJ1-5|TRBV20-1|.
CSAEEMGNQPQHF
TGCAGTGCCGAGGAGATGGGCAATCAGCCCCAGCATTTT
>few|TRBJ1-2|TRBV4-1|.
CASSSGHLSTSGYTF
TGCGCCAGCAGTTCTGGACACCTATCGACTAGTGGCTACACCTTC
>few|TRBJ2-3|TRBV7-2|.
CASRPPGLSTDTQYF
TGTGCCAGCAGACCGCCGGGACTCAGCACAGATACGCAGTATTTT
>few|TRBJ1-2|TRBV20-1|.
CSARPRGGLGYGYTF
TGCAGTGCTAGGCCCCGGGGGGGGCTCGGCTATGGCTACACCTTC
>few|TRBJ2-1|TRBV7-2|TRBD2
CASSLVIGFAGGINDEQFF
TGTGCCAGCAGCTTAGTGATAGGATTCGCGGGAGGGATTAACGATGAGCAGTTCTTC
>many|TRBJ2-1|TRBV7-2|TRBD2
CASSLGGTSGYLGEQFF
TGTGCCAGCAGCTTAGGAGGTACTAGCGGGTACTTAGGTGAGCAGTTCTTC
>few|TRBJ2-7|TRBV11-2|.
CASSPLGPHEQYF
TGTGCCAGCAGCCCACTAGGTCCCCACGAGCAGTACTTC
>few|TRBJ1-5|TRBV5-4|.
CASSLQGRNQPQHF
TGTGCCAGCAGTCTGCAGGGGCGCAATCAGCCCCAGCATTTT
>many|TRBJ2-1|TRBV28|.
CASSLGDLYPRDEQFF
TGTGCCAGCAGTTTGGGGGATTTGTACCCTAGGGATGAGCAGTTCTTC
>.|TRBJ2-2|TRBV27|TRBD2
CASSPLSLADKTGELFF
TGTGCCAGCAGCCCATTGTCACTAGCGGATAAAACCGGGGAGCTGTTTTTT
>.|TRBJ2-3|TRBV2|.
CASSAFGNADTQYF
TGTGCCAGCAGTGCGTTCGGTAATGCAGATACGCAGTATTTT
>many|TRBJ2-7|TRBV7-9|TRBD2
CASSSLAGGPYEQYF
TGTGCCAGCAGCTCACTAGCGGGAGGGCCCTACGAGCAGTACTTC